The present T cell receptor beta chain was sequenced within a study of regulatory T cells in long-lasting Graves disease. Study-level information: For under 3 months, newly diagnosed Graves' patients had been taking antithyroid drugs. Study-wide results and caveats: Persistent patients shared more public clonotypes (about 3,000) than newly diagnosed patients (over 900).

Libraries of TCR beta came from iRepertoire HTBI primers plus Arm-PCR of CDR3 regions. Using its own MiXCR run on the multiplex PCR reads, TCRdb lists one record per CDR3 protein. The repertoire holds around 250,000 distinct CDR3 sequences, with 18% as singletons. The V and J ends lost 7 bases and 0 bases, in that order; junction bases with no gene match: 10. The CDR3 is 16 residues long. Germline lookup yields CDR1 LNHDA and CDR2 SQIVND (reference sequence). With regard to this clonotype: Its target is unknown.

Time point defined: newly diagnosed GD, antithyroid drugs for less than 3 months. The TCR library was made from RNA extracted from PBMCs. The material was peripheral blood mononuclear cells (PBMCs), obtained at new diagnosis, from a patient treated with antithyroid drugs. The receptor was derived from a female donor with Graves disease. The chain links TRBV19 to TRBJ2-7; 9 nucleotides align to TRBD2. The CDR3 protein is CASKLAAGGSSYEQYF. The CDR3 coding sequence is TGTGCCAGTAAGCTCGCAGCGGGAGGCTCCTCCTACGAGCAGTACTTC.